This is a list of T cell receptor beta chains from one sample in a study of blood T cell repertoires in COVID-19. Profiling relied on immunoSEQ multiplex PCR, and the TCRdb table lists in-frame clones only, not all of them. The data show fewer than 250,000 clones, roughly 80% seen once. Sequenced input: peripheral blood. Receptor source: a woman in her 70s with acute or convalescent COVID-19. Both conserved end residues are part of each CDR3. Fields, in order: V gene, J gene, D gene, clone size, CDR3 protein, CDR3 DNA. D genes are given only for firm matches. Clone size is given for some rows only: seen once, a few or many times, or a class if the clone is expanded.

TRBV6-5,TRBJ1-1,TRBD1,.,CASSYFGTGVGTEAFF,TGTGCCAGCAGTTATTTCGGGACAGGGGTTGGTACTGAAGCTTTCTTT
TRBV6-2/TRBV6-3,TRBJ2-1,TRBD2,.,CASSYGLAVNWFF,TGTGCCAGCAGTTACGGACTAGCTGTCAATTGGTTCTTC
TRBV3-1/TRBV3-2,TRBJ1-1,.,few,CASSQETRGTEAFF,TGTGCCAGCAGCCAAGAAACACGGGGGACTGAAGCTTTCTTT
TRBV3-1/TRBV3-2,TRBJ1-2,TRBD1,.,CASSRGQGYYGYTF,TGTGCCAGCAGCCGAGGACAGGGGTACTATGGCTACACCTTC
TRBV6-5,TRBJ1-2,.,few,CASSYSSVRYGYTF,TGTGCCAGCAGTTACTCAAGCGTCCGCTATGGCTACACCTTC
TRBV10-3,TRBJ2-5,.,.,CAISDWASQETQYF,TGTGCCATCAGTGATTGGGCCTCGCAAGAGACCCAGTACTTC
TRBV7-2,TRBJ1-1,TRBD1,once,CASRGQGNTEAFF,TGTGCCAGCAGAGGACAGGGGAACACTGAAGCTTTCTTT
TRBV7-2,TRBJ2-3,TRBD2,few,CASSLQASGGTDTQYF,TGTGCCAGCAGCCTCCAGGCTAGCGGGGGCACAGATACGCAGTATTTT
TRBV7-2,TRBJ2-5,.,.,CASSLGDRPKETQYF,TGTGCCAGCAGCTTAGGAGACAGGCCGAAAGAGACCCAGTACTTC
TRBV29-1,TRBJ2-2,TRBD1,.,CSAGTGKGGGTGELFF,TGCAGCGCTGGGACAGGGAAGGGTGGGGGTACCGGGGAGCTGTTTTTT
TRBV6-1,TRBJ1-2,.,.,CASREGTGGYTF,TGTGCCAGCAGAGAAGGGACTGGAGGCTACACCTTC
TRBV28,TRBJ1-2,.,few,CASSSAHAQGIYGYTF,TGTGCCAGCAGTTCGGCCCATGCACAGGGCATCTATGGCTACACCTTC
TRBV7-2,TRBJ1-1,.,once,CASSSSSGSWTEAFF,TGTGCCAGCAGCTCCTCCTCAGGGTCATGGACTGAAGCTTTCTTT
TRBV19,TRBJ1-5,.,.,CASSITGYSNQPQHF,TGTGCCAGTAGTATTACAGGTTATAGCAATCAGCCCCAGCATTTT
TRBV18,TRBJ1-6,.,few,CASSPSGSYSPLHF,TGTGCCAGCTCACCGAGCGGGTCGTATTCACCCCTCCACTTT
TRBV6-5,TRBJ1-2,TRBD1,.,CASSSRTGGYGYTF,TGTGCCAGCAGTTCCAGGACAGGGGGCTATGGCTACACCTTC
TRBV28,TRBJ1-1,TRBD1,few,CASGSTGVEAFF,TGTGCCAGCGGGAGTACAGGGGTTGAAGCTTTCTTT
TRBV6-5,TRBJ1-2,.,.,CASRSTGSYGYTF,TGTGCCAGCAGGTCAACAGGGTCCTACGGCTACACCTTC
TRBV9,TRBJ1-2,.,.,CASSVQGSYGYTF,TGTGCCAGCAGCGTGCAGGGGTCGTATGGCTACACCTTC
TRBV14,TRBJ1-2,.,.,CASSPSGGYGYTF,TGTGCCAGCAGCCCCTCGGGGGGGTATGGCTACACCTTC
TRBV5-1,TRBJ1-1,TRBD1,.,CASSSGQGLNTEAFF,TGCGCCAGCAGCTCGGGACAGGGCTTGAACACTGAAGCTTTCTTT
TRBV7-2,TRBJ2-1,TRBD2,few,CASSLSGGTYNEQFF,TGTGCCAGCAGCCTAAGCGGGGGGACCTACAATGAGCAGTTCTTC
TRBV6-2/TRBV6-3,TRBJ1-2,TRBD1,.,CASSYLGTGGDGYTF,TGTGCCAGCAGTTACCTCGGGACAGGGGGCGATGGCTACACCTTC
TRBV27,TRBJ1-1,.,once,CASRDRVTEAFF,TGTGCCAGCAGGGACAGAGTCACTGAAGCTTTCTTT
TRBV2,TRBJ1-1,TRBD1,.,CATRGQGAVTEAFF,TGTGCCACCAGAGGGCAGGGGGCAGTCACTGAAGCTTTCTTT
TRBV19,TRBJ1-3,TRBD1,.,CASTKGQTWNTIYF,TGTGCCAGTACCAAGGGACAGACCTGGAACACCATATATTTT
TRBV27,TRBJ2-3,.,few,CASSLSPEAASTDTQYF,TGTGCCAGCAGTTTATCCCCGGAGGCGGCTAGCACAGATACGCAGTATTTT
TRBV2,TRBJ1-1,.,.,CASNIRQVNTEAFF,TGTGCCAGCAACATACGACAGGTGAACACTGAAGCTTTCTTT
TRBV29-1,TRBJ1-4,TRBD1,.,CSVALGTGPREKLFF,TGCAGCGTTGCGTTAGGGACAGGGCCGCGTGAAAAACTGTTTTTT
TRBV29-1,TRBJ1-3,TRBD1,.,CSVGEQGAYGNTIYF,TGCAGCGTTGGAGAACAGGGGGCGTACGGAAACACCATATATTTT
TRBV4-1,TRBJ1-4,TRBD1,.,CASSQGSRGPTNEKLFF,TGCGCCAGCAGCCAAGGGTCTAGGGGGCCCACTAATGAAAAACTGTTTTTT
TRBV6-5,TRBJ1-2,TRBD1,once,CASSTWGQGVYGYTF,TGTGCCAGCAGTACATGGGGACAGGGCGTCTATGGCTACACCTTC
TRBV4-1,TRBJ1-1,.,.,CASSQDRTVNTEAFF,TGCGCCAGCAGCCAAGACCGTACAGTGAACACTGAAGCTTTCTTT
TRBV25-1,TRBJ1-6,TRBD1,.,CASSGQGADSPLHF,TGTGCCAGCAGTGGACAGGGGGCAGATTCACCCCTCCACTTT
TRBV5-4,TRBJ2-3,TRBD2,.,CASSLSGRGASTDTQYF,TGTGCCAGCAGCTTGTCGGGGCGGGGGGCCAGCACAGATACGCAGTATTTT
TRBV6-5,TRBJ1-1,.,.,CASSYSTGRMNTEAFF,TGTGCCAGCAGTTACTCGACAGGTAGGATGAACACTGAAGCTTTCTTT
TRBV5-1,TRBJ2-2,TRBD2,.,CASSEQAGRGAGELFF,TGCGCCAGCAGCGAACAAGCGGGGCGTGGAGCCGGGGAGCTGTTTTTT
TRBV4-1,TRBJ1-1,.,.,CASSIQATVNTEAFF,TGCGCCAGCAGCATCCAAGCGACGGTGAACACTGAAGCTTTCTTT
TRBV7-9,TRBJ1-5,.,.,CASSLGQGWDQPQHF,TGTGCCAGCAGCTTAGGGCAGGGATGGGATCAGCCCCAGCATTTT
TRBV5-1,TRBJ1-6,.,.,CASSLSPAGNSPLHF,TGCGCCAGCAGCCTGAGTCCAGCAGGGAATTCACCCCTCCACTTT
TRBV30,TRBJ1-5,.,few,CAWESRGSQPQHF,TGTGCCTGGGAAAGCAGGGGAAGTCAGCCCCAGCATTTT
TRBV11-1,TRBJ1-1,.,.,CASSLDNMNTEAFF,TGTGCCAGCAGCTTAGACAACATGAACACTGAAGCTTTCTTT
TRBV18,TRBJ1-3,.,once,CASSPPRTVGNTIYF,TGTGCCAGCTCACCCCCTCGGACAGTAGGAAACACCATATATTTT
TRBV18,TRBJ1-2,TRBD1,.,CASSSDRHGYTF,TGTGCCAGCTCATCGGACAGGCATGGCTACACCTTC
TRBV5-1,TRBJ2-1,.,.,CASSLGTYNEQFF,TGCGCCAGCAGCTTGGGGACTTACAATGAGCAGTTCTTC
TRBV11-3,TRBJ1-1,.,few,CASSKGDTEAFF,TGTGCCAGCAGCAAGGGGGACACTGAAGCTTTCTTT
TRBV20-1,TRBJ2-7,TRBD1,few,CSASPGTGFYEQYF,TGCAGTGCTAGTCCCGGGACAGGCTTCTACGAGCAGTACTTC
TRBV19,TRBJ2-3,TRBD1,once,CASRDRGRTDTQYF,TGTGCCAGTAGGGACAGGGGTCGGACAGATACGCAGTATTTT
TRBV19,TRBJ1-2,.,.,CASSSEVGGYTF,TGTGCCAGTAGTTCGGAGGTTGGGGGCTACACCTTC
TRBV6-5,TRBJ1-4,TRBD1,.,CASSSFDRGEKLFF,TGTGCCAGCAGCTCTTTCGACAGGGGAGAAAAACTGTTTTTT
TRBV10-3,TRBJ2-1,TRBD2,.,CAISESLAGVNEQFF,TGTGCCATCAGTGAGAGTCTAGCGGGGGTTAATGAGCAGTTCTTC